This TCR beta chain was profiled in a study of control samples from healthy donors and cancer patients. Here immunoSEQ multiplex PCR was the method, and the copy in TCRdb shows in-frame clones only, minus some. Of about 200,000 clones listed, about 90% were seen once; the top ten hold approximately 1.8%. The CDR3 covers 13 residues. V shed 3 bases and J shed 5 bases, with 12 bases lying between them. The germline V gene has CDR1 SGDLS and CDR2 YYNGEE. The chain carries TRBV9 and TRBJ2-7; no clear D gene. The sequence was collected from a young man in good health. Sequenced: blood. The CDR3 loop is CASSARPADEQYF. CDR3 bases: TGTGCCAGCAGCGCGAGACCGGCGGACGAGCAGTACTTC.